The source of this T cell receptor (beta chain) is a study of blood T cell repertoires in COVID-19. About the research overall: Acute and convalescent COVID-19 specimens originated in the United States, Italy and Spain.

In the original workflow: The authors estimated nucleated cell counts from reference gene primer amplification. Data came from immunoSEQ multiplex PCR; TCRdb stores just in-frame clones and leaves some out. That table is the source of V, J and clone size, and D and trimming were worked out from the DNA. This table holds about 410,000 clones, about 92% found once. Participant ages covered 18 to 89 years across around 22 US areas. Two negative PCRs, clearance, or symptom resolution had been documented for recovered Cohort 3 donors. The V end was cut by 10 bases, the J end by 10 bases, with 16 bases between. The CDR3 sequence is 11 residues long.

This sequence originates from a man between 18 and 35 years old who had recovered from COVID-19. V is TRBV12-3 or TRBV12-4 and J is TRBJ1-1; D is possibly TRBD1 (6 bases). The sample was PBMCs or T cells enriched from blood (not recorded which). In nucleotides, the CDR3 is TGTGCCACCCTAAACAGGGTCGGAGCTTTCTTT. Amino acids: CATLNRVGAFF.